The 17 T cell receptor beta chains reported below all come from one sample, sequenced in a study of T cell responses to AZD1222 COVID-19 vaccine. Data came from immunoSEQ multiplex PCR; TCRdb stores just in-frame clones and leaves some out. The sample holds roughly 60,000 clones; 60% to 85% are singletons and the top ten take approximately 3.5%. The sample consisted of peripheral blood, taken 28 days after the second AZD1222 dose. All receptors derive from an adult who received the AZD1222 COVID-19 vaccine.

The chain recombines TRBV6-8 with TRBJ1-1; perhaps TRBD1 as D (6 bases). This CDR3 has 16 residues. V was shortened by 8 bases and J by 6 bases, with 25 bases between the two germline ends. Germline CDR1 reads MNHGY; CDR2 reads SAAAGT. In DNA, the CDR3 is TGTGCCAGCGGCCTCGACAGGAGGAGGGGGATCCCTGAAGCTTTCTTT. Residues: CASGLDRRRGIPEAFF.

The V call is TRBV10-2, the J call TRBJ1-1, with 7 bases that match TRBD1. The V and J ends lost 7 bases and 8 bases, in that order; junction bases with no gene match: 10. CDR3 length equals 13 residues. CDR1 and CDR2 from the germline V gene are WSHSY and SAAADI. DNA of the CDR3: TGCGCCAGCAACCCGACAGGGCCCCTAGAAGCTTTCTTT. Translation: CASNPTGPLEAFF.

This chain connects TRBV11-2 to TRBJ1-6; D gene unclear. The germline V gene has CDR1 SGHAT and CDR2 FQNNGV. The CDR3 extends over 15 amino acids. V lost 4 bases, J lost 6 bases, and 13 bases lay in between. The CDR3 region has the DNA TGTGCCAGCAGCTCTGATGGACTGGTTAATTCACCCCTCCACTTT. Protein: CASSSDGLVNSPLHF.

DNA for the CDR3: TGTGCCAGCAGTTACTCGGCTGGACAGTCCTCTGGGGCCAACGTCCTGACTTTC. It codes for CASSYSAGQSSGANVLTF. The rearrangement uses TRBV6-2 or TRBV6-3 and TRBJ2-6; perhaps TRBD1 as D (6 bases). Germline CDR1 is MNHEY and CDR2 is SVGEGT. Trimming shortened V by 0 bases and J by 0 bases, and 12 bases separated the two germline ends. There are 18 residues in the CDR3.

The gene calls are TRBV5-1 and TRBJ1-1; a possible D gene is TRBD1 (6 bases). V dropped 6 bases and J dropped 1 base, with 13 bases sitting between them. CDR3 length equals 14 residues. CDR1 and CDR2 from the germline V gene are SGHRS and YFSETQ. The CDR3 here is CASTLGGENTEAFF. CDR3 nucleotides: TGCGCCAGCACCCTCGGGGGCGAGAACACTGAAGCTTTCTTT. Drawing the rest from reference TRBV5-1 and TRBJ1-1, the complete variable domain is KAGVTQTPRYLIKTRGQQVTLSCSPISGHRSVSWYQQTPGQGLQFLFEYFSETQRNKGNFPGRFSGRQFSNSRSEMNVSTLELGDSALYLCASTLGGENTEAFFGQGTRLTVV.

For the CDR3, the DNA is TGTGCCAGCATCACGACAGGAGGCTATGGCTACACCTTC. This translates into CASITTGGYGYTF. The chain carries TRBV7-9 and TRBJ1-2, with a weak D call TRBD1 (6 bases). The CDR3 sequence is 13 residues long. Germline V gene lookup returns CDR1 SEHNR and CDR2 FQNEAQ (reference sequence). Trimming took off 7 bases at V and 4 bases at J, with 13 bases between the two ends.

The rearrangement links TRBV2 to TRBJ2-6; 11 positions match TRBD1. Germline CDR1 and CDR2: SNHLY and FYNNEI. CDR3 size: 17 residues. V lost 10 bases to trimming and J lost 1 base; unmatched junction nucleotides: 9. This CDR3 is CANEAGTGGSGANVLTF. CDR3 nucleotides: TGTGCCAATGAAGCCGGGACAGGGGGGTCTGGGGCCAACGTCCTGACTTTC.

V is TRBV3-1 (or the pseudogene TRBV3-2) and J is TRBJ2-3, with TRBD2 identical over 10 bases. Germline trimming cut 5 bases from V and 6 bases from J; bases unmatched to any gene: 11. The CDR3 runs 16 residues. CDR1 is LGHDT and CDR2 is YNNKEL in the germline V gene (reference sequence). DNA for the CDR3: TGTGCCAGCAGCATGCCCAGCGGGGGGGCCACGGATACGCAGTATTTT. It translates to CASSMPSGGATDTQYF.

For this clone: The sample has other DNA sequences that encode this CDR3 too. J is TRBJ2-2 and V is TRBV2; 11 bases agree with TRBD2. Germline V gene lookup returns CDR1 SNHLY and CDR2 FYNNEI. V lost 4 bases, J lost 3 bases, and 1 base stayed unmatched. The CDR3 covers 15 residues. As DNA, the CDR3 is TGTGCCAGCAGTGCACTAGCGGGGGACACCGGGGAGCTGTTTTTT. This sequence encodes CASSALAGDTGELFF.

The rearrangement links TRBV6-5 to TRBJ1-2; perhaps TRBD1 as D (6 bases). Looked up from germline, CDR1 is MNHEY and CDR2 is SVGAGI. There are 15 residues in the CDR3. The V end lost 2 bases, the J end lost 5 bases, and 15 bases lay between the germline ends. The CDR3 bases are TGTGCCAGCAGTTACGGGGGCGCAAACTGGTATGGCTACACCTTC. This encodes CASSYGGANWYGYTF.

A single count supports this clone. The chain employs TRBV18 and TRBJ2-3; TRBD2 matches 12 bases. Germline trimming cut 0 bases from V and 0 bases from J; bases unmatched to any gene: 4. This CDR3 has 18 amino acids. The germline gives CDR1 KGHSH, CDR2 LQKENI. CDR3 protein: CASSPPLTSGGSTDTQYF. In DNA form, the CDR3 reads TGTGCCAGCTCACCACCTCTGACTAGCGGGGGTAGCACAGATACGCAGTATTTT.

This sequence joins TRBV11-3 and TRBJ2-1, with D maybe TRBD1 (5 bases). The CDR3 sequence is 14 residues long. Trimming shortened V by 2 bases and J by 6 bases, and 11 bases separated the two germline ends. Germline CDR1 SGHNT, CDR2 YENEEA. CDR3 sequence: CASSLRGLSNEQFF. The CDR3 DNA follows: TGTGCCAGCAGCTTAAGGGGCCTATCCAATGAGCAGTTCTTC.

This chain links TRBV2 with TRBJ1-4; D remains ambiguous. CDR3 size: 11 residues. V shed 3 bases and J shed 8 bases, with 4 bases lying between them. The germline V gene encodes CDR1 SNHLY and CDR2 FYNNEI. CDR3 sequence reads: CASSDSEKLFF. The CDR3 nucleotides are TGTGCCAGCAGTGACTCCGAAAAACTGTTTTTT.

The rearrangement uses TRBV18 and TRBJ1-5, with D perhaps TRBD1 (5 bases). V lost 6 bases to trimming and J lost 7 bases, with 16 bases between them. Germline V gene data show CDR1 as KGHSH and CDR2 as LQKENI. The CDR3 totals 14 residues. CDR3 region: CASSEFRDGQPQHF. CDR3 DNA sequence: TGTGCCAGCTCCGAATTCAGGGATGGGCAGCCCCAGCATTTT.

CDR3 coding DNA: TGTGCCAGCAGCACTTTGACAGAGAACACCGGGGAGCTGTTTTTT. It yields the protein CASSTLTENTGELFF. The chain recombines TRBV5-5 with TRBJ2-2; possible D gene TRBD1, 5 bases. This CDR3 is built from 15 residues. The germline V gene has CDR1 SGHKS and CDR2 YYEKEE (reference sequence). The V end was cut by 4 bases, the J end by 1 base, with 11 bases between.

This rearrangement joins TRBV28 to TRBJ1-3, with TRBD1 as a possible D gene (5 bases). V was cut by 3 bases and J by 0 bases, with 12 bases left in between. This CDR3 contains 16 residues. From germline, CDR1 is MDHEN and CDR2 SYDVKM. CDR3 residues: CASSLAGRLSGNTIYF. CDR3 nucleotide sequence: TGTGCCAGCAGTTTGGCAGGGAGGCTCTCTGGAAACACCATATATTTT.

The chain uses TRBV12-3 or TRBV12-4 and TRBJ1-1; perhaps TRBD1 as D (5 bases). The V and J ends lost 5 bases and 11 bases respectively, with 15 bases between them. This CDR3 is 12 amino acids long. CDR3 loop: CASSPGGPYAFF. The CDR3 DNA reads TGTGCCAGCAGTCCGGGGGGACCCTATGCTTTCTTT.